The 7 T cell receptor beta chains below were found in one sample sequenced in a study of blood T cells in healthy people across ages. With a J-beta primer mix and a sample-barcoded 5' primer, a second PCR ran roughly 7 to 11 cycles. TCRdb recomputed calls from the 5' RACE reads with MiXCR, one row per CDR3 protein. The sample records about 580,000 distinct CDR3 sequences, roughly 43% being singletons. Sequencing was done on a sample of blood. The receptors originated from a man older than 75 in good health.

This clonotype was seen more than once but under ten times. This chain connects TRBV20-1 to TRBJ1-1, with TRBD1 identical over 8 bases. The CDR3 has 14 amino acids. CDR1 DFQATT and CDR2 SNEGSKA come from the germline V gene (reference sequence). Losses at the gene ends were 2 bases for V and 3 bases for J; bases not matched to a gene: 5. The CDR3, as DNA: TGCAGTGCTAGACAGGGGGCGCGGGACACTGAAGCTTTCTTT. Translation gives CSARQGARDTEAFF.

The gene calls are TRBV6-2 or TRBV6-3 and TRBJ2-5; the D gene is possibly TRBD1 (5 bases). Germline V lookup: CDR1 MNHEY, CDR2 SVGEGT. V lost 6 bases and J lost 0, with 11 bases in between. The CDR3 spans 14 residues. CDR3 loop: CASRDTWYQETQYF. As DNA, the CDR3 is TGTGCCAGCAGGGACACCTGGTACCAAGAGACCCAGTACTTC.

The gene calls are TRBV27 and TRBJ1-6, with a weak D call TRBD1 (5 bases). V lost 6 bases to trimming and J lost 4 bases, with 10 bases between them. This CDR3 is built from 14 residues. CDR1 and CDR2 from the germline V gene are MNHEY and SMNVEV (reference sequence). The CDR3 reads CASRRDGYNSPLHF. In DNA form, the CDR3 reads TGTGCCAGCAGAAGGGACGGTTATAATTCACCCCTCCACTTT.

This clonotype has more than one count but fewer than ten. V gene TRBV7-2 combines with J gene TRBJ2-3; TRBD1 matches 9 bases. The germline gives CDR1 SGHTA, CDR2 FQGNSA. The CDR3 consists of 16 residues. Unmatched junction bases numbered 7, after V lost 5 bases and J lost 1 base. CDR3 region: CASSPHRGPGTDTQYF. The CDR3, as DNA: TGTGCCAGCAGCCCCCACAGGGGGCCGGGCACAGATACGCAGTATTTT.

CDR3 in DNA: TGTGCCAGCAGCCCCAGCGGGACCCAAGCGGGAGATACGCAGTATTTT. It translates to CASSPSGTQAGDTQYF. The chain recombines TRBV7-8 with TRBJ2-3; 7 bases are a match to TRBD2. J was trimmed by 5 bases and V by 5 bases; bases with no gene match: 13. The CDR3 runs to 16 residues. Germline values: CDR1 SGHVS, CDR2 FQNEAQ.

The rearrangement links TRBV18 to TRBJ2-1; TRBD2 matches at 9 bases. Germline values: CDR1 KGHSH, CDR2 LQKENI. This CDR3 has 16 residues. After removal of 6 bases from V and 5 bases from J, the junction contained 11 bases not matched to a gene. The chain's CDR3 is CASSPWVAGVHNEQFF. The CDR3, as DNA: TGTGCCAGCTCCCCGTGGGTAGCGGGGGTTCACAATGAGCAGTTCTTC.

The rearrangement joins TRBV12-3 or TRBV12-4 to TRBJ2-1; TRBD1 agrees at 9 bases. V dropped 6 bases and J dropped 10; count of bases not matched to a gene: 4. This CDR3 contains 12 residues. The CDR3 DNA is TGTGCCAGCAGACAGGGGGCATGGGAGCAGTTCTTC. Amino acid sequence: CASRQGAWEQFF.